This T cell receptor beta chain was recorded in a study of blood T cell repertoires in COVID-19. Across the whole study: COVID-19 samples collected from the United States, Italy and Spain covered acute and convalescent phases. PBMCs, B-cell-depleted T cells, or T cells provided the cDNA or gDNA that made up the material.

In the authors' workflow: Reference gene primer amplification yielded estimated nucleated cell counts. Assay: immunoSEQ multiplex PCR; the TCRdb copy retains only in-frame clones and omits some. That table furnishes V, J and clone size, whereas the DNA furnished D and trimming. This table has roughly 240,000 clones, roughly 89% appearing once. After removal of 5 bases from V and 3 bases from J, the junction contained 5 bases not matched to a gene. Germline CDR1 and CDR2: MNHEY and SVGEGT. The CDR3 covers 16 residues. Clinical histories supplied by participants themselves formed the basis of cohort assignment.

V is TRBV6-2 or TRBV6-3 and J is TRBJ2-3, with 13 bases that match TRBD2. The TCR was taken from a woman under 40 with acute COVID-19. Material for sequencing was PBMCs or T cells enriched from blood (not recorded which). CDR3 sequence (DNA): TGTGCCAGCAGTGCGAGACTAGCGGGGGGAACAGATACGCAGTATTTT. Translation: CASSARLAGGTDTQYF.